This TCR beta chain was sequenced for a study of cytomegalovirus exposure and HLA in healthy donors. V lost 3 bases, J lost 3 bases, and 6 bases stayed unmatched. The germline CDR1 and CDR2 sequences are SNHLY and FYNNEI. This CDR3 spans 15 amino acids. Study-level findings and limits: Earlier analysis looked at TCR beta V segments, and most were productive about 90% or about 30% of the time. Likely technical artifact: a cluster of highly shared sequence variants. A later analysis reportedly identified an Asian-associated ancestry cluster as carrying fewer N-insertions than the 666-donor mean.

A remark on this clone: Its target is not known.

13 Jbeta primers and 60 Vbeta primers were used for the PCR. Sequencing used immunoSEQ multiplex PCR; TCRdb keeps in-frame clones, though not all of them. This table holds about 67,000 clones, 75% to 90% found once. The gene calls are TRBV2 and TRBJ2-7, with 9 nucleotides matching TRBD1. The source material was PBMCs. This TCR was recovered from a young woman in good health and CMV-seropositive. Written as DNA, the CDR3 is TGTGCCAGCAGTGAGTCAGCGACAGGGGGCTACGAGCAGTACTTC. Translation gives CASSESATGGYEQYF.